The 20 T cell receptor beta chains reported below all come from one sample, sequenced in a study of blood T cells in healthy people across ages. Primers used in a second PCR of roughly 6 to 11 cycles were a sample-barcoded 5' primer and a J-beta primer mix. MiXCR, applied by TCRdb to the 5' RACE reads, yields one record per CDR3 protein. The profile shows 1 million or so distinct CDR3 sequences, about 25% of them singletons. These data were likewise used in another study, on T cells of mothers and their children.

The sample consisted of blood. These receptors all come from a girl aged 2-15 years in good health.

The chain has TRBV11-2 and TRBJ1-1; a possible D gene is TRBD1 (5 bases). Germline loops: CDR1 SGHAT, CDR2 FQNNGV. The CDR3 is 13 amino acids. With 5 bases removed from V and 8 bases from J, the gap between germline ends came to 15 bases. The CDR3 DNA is TGTGCCAGCAGCCCCGAGGTCGGGGCAGAAGCTTTCTTT. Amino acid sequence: CASSPEVGAEAFF.

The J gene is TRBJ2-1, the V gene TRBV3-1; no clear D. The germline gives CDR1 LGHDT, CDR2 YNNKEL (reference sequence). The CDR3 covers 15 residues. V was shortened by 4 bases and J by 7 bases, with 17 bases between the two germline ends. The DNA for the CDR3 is TGTGCCAGCAGCCCGGTCTCGTCCTACGGTAATGAGCAGTTCTTC. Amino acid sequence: CASSPVSSYGNEQFF.

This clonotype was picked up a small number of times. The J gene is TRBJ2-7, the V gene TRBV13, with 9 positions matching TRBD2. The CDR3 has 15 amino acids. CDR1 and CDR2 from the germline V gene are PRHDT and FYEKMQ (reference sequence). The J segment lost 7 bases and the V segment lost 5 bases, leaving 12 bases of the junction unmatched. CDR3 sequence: CASSPLGGGADEQYF. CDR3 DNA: TGTGCCAGCAGCCCCTTGGGCGGGGGGGCGGATGAGCAGTACTTC. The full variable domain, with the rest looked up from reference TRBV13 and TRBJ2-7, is AAGVIQSPRHLIKEKRETATLKCYPIPRHDTVYWYQQGPGQDPQFLISFYEKMQSDKGSIPDRFSAQQFSDYHSELNMSSLELGDSALYFCASSPLGGGADEQYFGPGTRLTVT.

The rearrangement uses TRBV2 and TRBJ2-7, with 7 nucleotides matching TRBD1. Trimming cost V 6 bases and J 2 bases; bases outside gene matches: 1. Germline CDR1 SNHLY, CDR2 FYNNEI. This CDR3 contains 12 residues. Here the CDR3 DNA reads TGTGCCAGCAGAGGGACAGCCTACGAGCAGTACTTC. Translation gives CASRGTAYEQYF.

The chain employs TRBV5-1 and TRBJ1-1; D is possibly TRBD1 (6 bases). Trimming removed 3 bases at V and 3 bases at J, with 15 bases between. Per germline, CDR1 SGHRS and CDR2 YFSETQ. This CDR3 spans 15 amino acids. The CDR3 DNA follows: TGCGCCAGCAGCTGGGTCGGACAGCGTGACACTGAAGCTTTCTTT. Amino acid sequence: CASSWVGQRDTEAFF.

The CDR3 DNA reads as TGTGCCAGCAGGGGATCGGGACAGGCGGGTGGCTACACCTTC. Amino acid sequence: CASRGSGQAGGYTF. The genes are TRBV28 and TRBJ1-2; 8 bases fit TRBD1. CDR1 and CDR2 (germline): MDHEN, SYDVKM. V gave up 6 bases and J gave up 7 bases; unmatched junction bases: 10. CDR3 length: 14 amino acids.

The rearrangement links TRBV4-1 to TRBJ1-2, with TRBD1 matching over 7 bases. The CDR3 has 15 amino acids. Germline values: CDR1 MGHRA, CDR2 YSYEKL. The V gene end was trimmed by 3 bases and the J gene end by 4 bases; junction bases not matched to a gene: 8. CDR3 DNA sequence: TGCGCCAGCAGCCAGGAGGGACAGCAGGTCTATGGCTACACCTTC. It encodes CASSQEGQQVYGYTF.

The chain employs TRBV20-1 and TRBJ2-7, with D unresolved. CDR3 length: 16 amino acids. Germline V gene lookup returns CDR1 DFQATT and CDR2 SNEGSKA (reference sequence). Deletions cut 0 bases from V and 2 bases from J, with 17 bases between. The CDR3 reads CSARDRLDTSPYEQYF. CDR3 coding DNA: TGCAGTGCTAGAGATAGACTCGATACCTCTCCCTACGAGCAGTACTTC.

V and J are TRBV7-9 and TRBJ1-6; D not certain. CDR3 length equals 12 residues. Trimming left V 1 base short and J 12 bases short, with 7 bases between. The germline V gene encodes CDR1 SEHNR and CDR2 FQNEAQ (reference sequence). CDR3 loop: CASSLGLGPLHF. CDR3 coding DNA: TGTGCCAGCAGCTTAGGTTTGGGACCCCTCCACTTT.

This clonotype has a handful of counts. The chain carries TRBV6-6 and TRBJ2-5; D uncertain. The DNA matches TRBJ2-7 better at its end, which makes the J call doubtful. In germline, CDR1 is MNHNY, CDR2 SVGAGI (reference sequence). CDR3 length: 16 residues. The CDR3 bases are TGTGCCAGCAGTTTTGTCGGCGGAAGAGAAGCCTACGAGCAGTACTTC. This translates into CASSFVGGREAYEQYF.

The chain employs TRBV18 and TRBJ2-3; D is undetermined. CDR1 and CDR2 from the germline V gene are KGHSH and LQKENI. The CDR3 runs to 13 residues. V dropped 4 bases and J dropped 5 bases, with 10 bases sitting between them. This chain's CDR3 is CASSQGLRDTQYF. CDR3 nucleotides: TGTGCCAGCTCACAGGGATTAAGAGATACGCAGTATTTT.

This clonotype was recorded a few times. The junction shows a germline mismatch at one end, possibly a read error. CDR3 residues: CGVEGVDTYEQYF. For the CDR3, the DNA is TGCGGCGTTGAAGGGGTAGATACCTACGAGCAGTACTTC. The chain recombines TRBV29-1 with TRBJ2-7; possible D gene TRBD1, 5 bases. CDR3 size: 13 residues. Germline V gene lookup returns CDR1 SQVTM and CDR2 ANQGSEA.

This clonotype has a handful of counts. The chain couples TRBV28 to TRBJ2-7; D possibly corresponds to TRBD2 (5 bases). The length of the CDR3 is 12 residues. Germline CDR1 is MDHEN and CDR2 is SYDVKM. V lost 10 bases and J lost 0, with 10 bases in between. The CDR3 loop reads CATTGNSYEQYF. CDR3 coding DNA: TGTGCCACCACGGGAAACTCCTACGAGCAGTACTTC.

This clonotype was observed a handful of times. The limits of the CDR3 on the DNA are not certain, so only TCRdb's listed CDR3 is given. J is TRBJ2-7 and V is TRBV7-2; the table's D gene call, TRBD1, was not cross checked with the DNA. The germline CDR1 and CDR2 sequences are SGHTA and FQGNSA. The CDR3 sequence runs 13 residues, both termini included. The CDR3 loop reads CASSFFGAGEQYF.

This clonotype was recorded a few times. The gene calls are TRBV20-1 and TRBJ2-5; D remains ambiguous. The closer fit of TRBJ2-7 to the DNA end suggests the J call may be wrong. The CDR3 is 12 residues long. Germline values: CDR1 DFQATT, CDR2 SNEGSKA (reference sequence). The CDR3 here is CSARRSGNEQYF. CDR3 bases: TGCAGTGCTAGAAGATCGGGCAACGAGCAGTACTTC.

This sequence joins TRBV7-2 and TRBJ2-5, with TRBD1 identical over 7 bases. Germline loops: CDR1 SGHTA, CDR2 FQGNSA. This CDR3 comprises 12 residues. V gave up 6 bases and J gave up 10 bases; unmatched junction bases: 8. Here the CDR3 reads CASSLHRGGQYF. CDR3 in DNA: TGTGCCAGCAGTCTACACAGGGGTGGCCAGTACTTC.

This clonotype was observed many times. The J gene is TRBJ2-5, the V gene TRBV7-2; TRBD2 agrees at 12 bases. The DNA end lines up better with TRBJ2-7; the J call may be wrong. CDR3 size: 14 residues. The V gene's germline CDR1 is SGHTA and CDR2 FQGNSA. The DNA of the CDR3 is TGTGCCAGCAGCCGACTAGCGGGAGTCTACGAGCAGTACTTC. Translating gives CASSRLAGVYEQYF.

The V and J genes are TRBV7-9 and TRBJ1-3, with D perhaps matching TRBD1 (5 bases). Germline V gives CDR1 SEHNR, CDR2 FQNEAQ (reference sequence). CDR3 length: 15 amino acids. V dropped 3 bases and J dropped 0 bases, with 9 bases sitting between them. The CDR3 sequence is CASSLLTVSGNTIYF. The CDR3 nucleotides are TGTGCCAGCAGCTTGTTGACAGTCTCTGGAAACACCATATATTTT.

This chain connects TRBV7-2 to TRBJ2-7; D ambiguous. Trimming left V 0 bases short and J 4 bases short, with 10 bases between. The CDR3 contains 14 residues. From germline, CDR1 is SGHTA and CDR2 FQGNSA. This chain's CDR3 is CASSLALVLYEQYF. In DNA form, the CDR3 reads TGTGCCAGCAGCTTAGCGTTAGTGTTATACGAGCAGTACTTC.

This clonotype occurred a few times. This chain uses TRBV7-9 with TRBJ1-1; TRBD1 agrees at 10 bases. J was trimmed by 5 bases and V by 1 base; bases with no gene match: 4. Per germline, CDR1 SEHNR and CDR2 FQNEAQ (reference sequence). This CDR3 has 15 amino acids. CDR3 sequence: CASSLGGQGRTEAFF. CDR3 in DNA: TGTGCCAGCAGCTTAGGGGGACAGGGGCGAACTGAAGCTTTCTTT.